Following are 21 T cell receptor beta chains from one sample sequenced in a study of blood T cells in healthy people across ages. A second PCR of roughly 7 to 11 cycles used a sample-barcoded 5' primer and a J-beta primer mix. Using its own MiXCR run on the 5' RACE reads, TCRdb lists one record per CDR3 protein. The data contain about 1.1 million distinct CDR3 sequences, more than 30% of them seen just once; the ten biggest clones take up 13%. Sequencing was performed on blood. The source is a man between 18 and 35 years old in good health.

The sample holds many counts of this clonotype. Here the CDR3 reads CASSLSWPGNYGQERTVNYNEQFF. CDR3 coding DNA: TGTGCCAGCAGCTTAAGTTGGCCTGGGAACTATGGACAGGAGAGGACGGTCAACTACAATGAGCAGTTCTTC. The chain couples TRBV7-3 to TRBJ2-1; TRBD1 matches 7 bases. CDR3 length equals 24 residues. V gave up 1 base and J gave up 3 bases; unmatched junction bases: 30. CDR1 is SGHTA, CDR2 FQGTGA, per germline. The complete variable domain, with remaining parts taken from reference TRBV7-3 and TRBJ2-1, reads GAGVSQTPSNKVTEKGKYVELRCDPISGHTALYWYRQSLGQGPEFLIYFQGTGAADDSGLPNDRFFAVRPEGSVSTLKIQRTERGDSAVYLCASSLSWPGNYGQERTVNYNEQFFGPGTRLTVL.

The chain is built from TRBV9 and TRBJ2-2; 11 positions match TRBD1. V shed 4 bases and J 6 bases; nucleotides not matched to a gene: 8. The CDR3 runs to 16 residues. From germline, CDR1 is SGDLS and CDR2 YYNGEE. CDR3 coding DNA: TGTGCCAGCAGCATGGAGGGACAGGGGGTTGCCGGGGAGCTGTTTTTT. Protein sequence: CASSMEGQGVAGELFF.

This rearrangement joins TRBV25-1 to TRBJ2-1; D not certain. The CDR3 sequence is 10 residues long. Germline V gene data show CDR1 as MGHDK and CDR2 as SYGVNS. The V end lost 6 bases, the J end lost 9 bases, and 6 bases lay between the germline ends. The CDR3 region has the DNA TGTGCCAGCAGAGCTGGTGAGCAGTTCTTC. It codes for CASRAGEQFF.

Only a few counts were recorded for this clonotype. A clone one base away is much larger, so this may be a read error. The chain joins TRBV7-2 to TRBJ2-3; D uncertain. The V end was cut by 1 base, the J end by 6 bases, with 17 bases between. Germline CDR1 and CDR2: SGHTA and FQGNSA. This CDR3 spans 16 amino acids. Here the CDR3 DNA reads TGTGCCAGCAGCTTAGGAGGACGAAATGCTGTTGATACGCAGTATTTT. Translation: CASSLGGRNAVDTQYF.

The chain combines TRBV7-8 with TRBJ2-5; D uncertain. The J call may be incorrect, as the DNA end agrees better with TRBJ2-1. The CDR3 extends over 14 amino acids. Germline values: CDR1 SGHVS, CDR2 FQNEAQ. The DNA of the CDR3 is TGTGCCAGCAGCCCAATGTTCGCCAAAGAGACCCAGTTCTTC. This sequence encodes CASSPMFAKETQFF.

The chain recombines TRBV9 with TRBJ2-1; D call uncertain. The tail of the sequence fits TRBJ2-7 better, so the J call may be wrong. The CDR3 loop spans 15 amino acids. Germline CDR1 and CDR2: SGDLS and YYNGEE. The CDR3 protein is CASSVGTRSYNEQYF. The DNA of the CDR3 is TGTGCCAGCAGCGTAGGGACCCGCTCCTACAATGAGCAGTACTTC.

This chain uses TRBV9 with TRBJ1-1; D not certain. The CDR3 consists of 14 residues. CDR1 is SGDLS and CDR2 is YYNGEE in the germline V gene. V gave up 0 bases and J gave up 3 bases, with 9 bases separating them. In nucleotides, the CDR3 is TGTGCCAGCAGCGTAGCTACCAGAGACACTGAAGCTTTCTTT. Protein sequence: CASSVATRDTEAFF.

The rearrangement joins TRBV20-1 to TRBJ1-6; no clear D. CDR1 is DFQATT, CDR2 SNEGSKA, per germline (reference sequence). Deletions cut 0 bases from V and 7 bases from J, with 10 bases between. The CDR3 sequence is 14 residues long. The CDR3 DNA follows: TGCAGTGCTAGAGATTCACGGAACAATTCACCCCTCCACTTT. Translating gives CSARDSRNNSPLHF.

The CDR3 loop reads CASSFEQGAINEKLFF. CDR3 nucleotides: TGTGCCAGCAGCTTTGAACAGGGGGCGATTAATGAAAAACTGTTTTTT. The V and J genes are TRBV7-6 and TRBJ1-4; 9 bases are a match to TRBD1. The CDR3 extends over 16 amino acids. Germline lookup yields CDR1 SGHVS and CDR2 FNYEAQ. J was trimmed by 4 bases and V by 3 bases; bases with no gene match: 6.

This clonotype was counted a single time. V is TRBV5-1 and J is TRBJ1-4; D gene unclear. The CDR3 sequence is 14 residues long. V lost 4 bases, J lost 4 bases, and 11 bases lay in between. CDR1 and CDR2 from the germline V gene are SGHRS and YFSETQ. The CDR3: CASSVDQSNEKLFF. DNA for the CDR3: TGCGCCAGCAGCGTGGATCAGAGTAATGAAAAACTGTTTTTT.

This clonotype was recorded a few times. CDR3 bases: TGTGCCAGCAGCCAAGAATGGTCCTTCGGCTACACCTTC. Translation: CASSQEWSFGYTF. The chain combines TRBV14 with TRBJ1-2; D unclear. Trimming cost V 0 bases and J 8 bases, with 10 bases left between them. This CDR3 contains 13 residues. The germline V gene has CDR1 SGHDN and CDR2 FVKESK.

Regarding this clonotype: Compared with germline, one end of the junction differs, possibly owing to a read error. The gene calls are TRBV10-3 and TRBJ2-2; D is ambiguous. The V gene's germline CDR1 is ENHRY and CDR2 SYGVKD. This CDR3 is 14 amino acids long. The CDR3 sequence: CAISEDANTGELFF. Written as DNA, the CDR3 is TGTGCCATCAGTGAAGATGCGAACACCGGAGAGCTGTTTTTT.

This clonotype was detected a few times. This chain links TRBV29-1 with TRBJ1-5; 7 bases fit TRBD1. The trim removed 8 bases at V and 0 bases at J, leaving 16 bases unmatched. The CDR3 contains 17 residues. The germline V gene has CDR1 SQVTM and CDR2 ANQGSEA. The CDR3: CSLPSPGQRNSNQPQHF. DNA of the CDR3: TGCAGCTTACCTTCTCCGGGACAGAGGAATAGCAATCAGCCCCAGCATTTT.

This clonotype was found a few times. The chain uses TRBV7-2 and TRBJ2-7, with D perhaps TRBD2 (5 bases). Germline values: CDR1 SGHTA, CDR2 FQGNSA. There are 14 residues in the CDR3. V was cut by 1 base and J by 2 bases, with 9 bases left in between. In nucleotides, the CDR3 is TGTGCCAGCAGCTTAGGCCACGGGACCTACGAGCAGTACTTC. Protein product: CASSLGHGTYEQYF.

Of note for this clonotype: A read error may account for a junction end that differs from germline. V is TRBV4-2 and J is TRBJ2-5, with 8 positions matching TRBD2. The V gene's germline CDR1 is LGHNA and CDR2 YNFKEQ. The CDR3 is 16 amino acids. CDR3 amino acids: CASSQDLTGGQVTQYF. CDR3 DNA sequence: TGTGCCAGCAGCCAAGATCTTACGGGGGGGCAAGTGACCCAGTACTTC.

The V and J genes are TRBV12-3 or TRBV12-4 and TRBJ1-3; D is unresolved. The CDR3 contains 17 residues. Trimming stripped 3 bases from V and 0 bases from J, with 15 bases between. This CDR3 is CASSFSHSGPSGNTIYF. Written as DNA, the CDR3 is TGTGCCAGCAGTTTTTCGCACTCTGGGCCCTCTGGAAACACCATATATTTT.

A remark on this clonotype: A much larger clone sits a single nucleotide away, making a read error possible. V and J are TRBV19 and TRBJ2-1, with D possibly being TRBD1 (6 bases). Matching the DNA end better, TRBJ2-7 makes the J call doubtful. The CDR3 has 16 amino acids. CDR1 is LNHDA, CDR2 SQIVND, per germline (reference sequence). This chain's CDR3 is CASSVPRGISYNEQYF. The CDR3 DNA reads as TGTGCCAGTAGCGTCCCTAGGGGGATTTCCTACAATGAGCAGTACTTC.

This clonotype has a handful of counts. This chain uses TRBV20-1 with TRBJ2-5, with 8 nucleotides matching TRBD1. The CDR3 totals 12 residues. From germline, CDR1 is DFQATT and CDR2 SNEGSKA (reference sequence). Trimming at V came to 5 bases and at J to 4 bases, leaving 3 bases not matched to a gene. The CDR3 DNA sequence: TGCAGTGCTCCGACAGGGGTAGAGACCCAGTACTTC. Its protein is CSAPTGVETQYF.

About this clonotype itself: One base away lies a much larger clone, so this may be a sequencing read error. This chain connects TRBV4-2 to TRBJ1-2; no definite D call. Between the trimmed V and J ends, which lost 1 base and 0 bases, there was a span of 6 bases. This CDR3 is built from 14 residues. Per germline, CDR1 LGHNA and CDR2 YNFKEQ. The CDR3 loop is CASSQGETNYGYTF. The CDR3 DNA reads as TGTGCCAGCAGCCAAGGAGAGACTAACTATGGCTACACCTTC.

This clonotype was seen only a few times. V is TRBV10-3 and J is TRBJ2-2; D uncertain. V lost 3 bases, J lost 0 bases, and 8 bases lay in between. CDR3 length: 15 amino acids. Germline CDR1 and CDR2: ENHRY and SYGVKD. The CDR3 spells CAISERRTNTGELFF. The CDR3 DNA reads as TGTGCCATCAGTGAACGCAGAACGAACACCGGGGAGCTGTTTTTT.

The V gene is TRBV29-1, the J gene TRBJ2-7; D remains ambiguous. The CDR3 extends over 13 amino acids. Trimming removed 2 bases at V and 5 bases at J, with 13 bases between. CDR1 is SQVTM, CDR2 ANQGSEA, per germline. As DNA, the CDR3 is TGCAGCGTTGAACGGCGTCTAGGCGACGAGCAGTACTTC. Its protein product is CSVERRLGDEQYF.